These 14 T cell receptor beta chains originate from one sample sequenced in a study of T cells in Graves' hyperthyroidism and ophthalmopathy. TCR beta CDR3 regions were amplified from RNA transcripts. During a first-round RT-PCR of the TCR CDR3, the HTBI primer set was used. One entry per CDR3 protein, called by TCRdb with MiXCR from the multiplex PCR reads. This table holds under 700,000 distinct CDR3 sequences, about a sixth found once. The sample taken for sequencing was blood. These TCRs come from a woman in her late teens or twenties with Graves' hyperthyroidism.

This clonotype showed up just a few times. At one end the junction does not follow the germline gene, possibly because of a read error. The V call is TRBV12-3 or TRBV12-4, the J call TRBJ1-1, with D possibly TRBD1 on 6 matching bases. The CDR3 has 13 amino acids. DNA of the CDR3: TGTGCCACCCAGACAGGCTTGAACACTGAAGCTTCCTTT. This encodes CATQTGLNTEASF.

Ten or more counts support this clonotype. This rearrangement joins TRBV20-1 to TRBJ1-5, with TRBD1 identical over 8 bases. The CDR3 spans 15 residues. V lost 6 bases, J lost 0 bases, and 7 bases stayed unmatched. Germline V gene data show CDR1 as DFQATT and CDR2 as SNEGSKA (reference sequence). CDR3 bases: TGCAGTGCGGAGGACAGGGTCCTTAGCAATCAGCCCCAGCATTTT. Its protein is CSAEDRVLSNQPQHF.

This clonotype was picked up a small number of times. This rearrangement joins TRBV29-1 to TRBJ2-7; TRBD2 matches 9 bases. The CDR3 spans 16 residues. CDR1 is SQVTM and CDR2 is ANQGSEA in the germline V gene. V dropped 7 bases and J dropped 0; count of bases not matched to a gene: 13. The CDR3 loop reads CSAAGPVAGASYEQYF. DNA of the CDR3: TGCAGCGCCGCTGGGCCGGTAGCGGGGGCCTCCTACGAGCAGTACTTC.

This clonotype has ten or more counts. The CDR3 is CASSQDRTAVGYTF. The DNA for the CDR3 is TGTGCCAGCAGCCAAGATCGGACAGCGGTCGGCTACACCTTC. The chain employs TRBV4-2 and TRBJ1-2; D is possibly TRBD1 (6 bases). CDR3 length equals 14 residues. Germline V gene data show CDR1 as LGHNA and CDR2 as YNFKEQ. V was clipped by 0 bases and J by 8 bases, with 13 bases between them.

The chain combines TRBV19 with TRBJ1-2; D is uncertain. Trimming removed 9 bases at V and 1 base at J, with 21 bases between. The CDR3 has 16 amino acids. The germline gives CDR1 LNHDA, CDR2 SQIVND (reference sequence). The CDR3 loop is CASRAIATADNYGYTF. The CDR3 DNA follows: TGTGCCAGCCGCGCTATAGCAACTGCGGATAACTATGGCTACACCTTC. The whole variable domain, filled in from reference TRBV19 and TRBJ1-2, reads DGGITQSPKYLFRKEGQNVTLSCEQNLNHDAMYWYRQDPGQGLRLIYYSQIVNDFQKGDIAEGYSVSREKKESFPLTVTSAQKNPTAFYLCASRAIATADNYGYTFGSGTRLTVV.

This sequence joins TRBV4-1 and TRBJ2-2; 7 bases map to TRBD2. Germline V lookup: CDR1 MGHRA, CDR2 YSYEKL. The CDR3 has 16 residues. V was clipped by 1 base and J by 6 bases; unmatched bases: 8. The CDR3 coding sequence is TGCGCCAGCAGCCAAGGGACGGGAGCGGGGCCCGGGGAGCTGTTTTTT. It yields the protein CASSQGTGAGPGELFF.

This clonotype appeared many times. The chain carries TRBV5-1 and TRBJ2-3, with 9 bases that match TRBD1. Trimming at V came to 2 bases and at J to 4 bases, leaving 8 bases not matched to a gene. CDR3 length equals 16 residues. Germline CDR1 and CDR2: SGHRS and YFSETQ. The CDR3 here is CASSFWNRGQADTQYF. DNA for the CDR3: TGCGCCAGCAGCTTCTGGAACAGGGGGCAGGCAGATACGCAGTATTTT.

This clonotype was seen at least ten times. This chain joins TRBV20-1 and TRBJ2-1; 7 positions match TRBD2. Germline CDR1 is DFQATT and CDR2 is SNEGSKA (reference sequence). With V trimmed by 0 bases and J by 6 bases, 11 bases remained unmatched. The CDR3 is made up of 16 amino acids. The CDR3 spells CSARDGERGIANEQFF. The CDR3 coding sequence is TGCAGTGCTAGAGATGGCGAGCGGGGAATCGCCAATGAGCAGTTCTTC.

The chain recombines TRBV29-1 with TRBJ2-7; D unclear. Germline V gene lookup returns CDR1 SQVTM and CDR2 ANQGSEA. The CDR3 totals 12 residues. The V end was cut by 4 bases, the J end by 0 bases, with 7 bases between. The CDR3, as DNA: TGCAGCGTTGGTGCAGACTCCTACGAGCAGTACTTC. Its translation: CSVGADSYEQYF.

This clonotype was observed a single time. CDR3 region: CASTNLGGAGGRMRHTGELFF. The CDR3 bases are TGTGCCAGTACCAACTTGGGGGGAGCGGGGGGTAGAATGAGGCACACCGGGGAGCTGTTTTTT. The gene calls are TRBV19 and TRBJ2-2; TRBD2 aligns across 9 bases. The CDR3 has 21 residues. The germline gives CDR1 LNHDA, CDR2 SQIVND (reference sequence). The trim removed 7 bases at V and 3 bases at J, leaving 24 bases unmatched.

This clonotype was found a few times. The J gene is TRBJ2-1, the V gene TRBV11-3, with 9 bases aligning to TRBD2. This CDR3 is 15 amino acids long. CDR1 is SGHNT, CDR2 YENEEA, per germline. J was trimmed by 9 bases and V by 1 base; bases with no gene match: 7. CDR3 region: CASSLGTSEGGEQFF. CDR3 bases: TGTGCCAGCAGCTTAGGGACTAGCGAGGGCGGTGAGCAGTTCTTC.

The chain recombines TRBV19 with TRBJ2-1, with 12 bases lining up with TRBD2. The ends lost 4 bases at V and 7 bases at J; junction bases unmatched: 8. The CDR3 spans 16 residues. Looked up from germline, CDR1 is LNHDA and CDR2 is SQIVND (reference sequence). This CDR3 is CASSTILAGGGNEQFF. CDR3 coding DNA: TGTGCCAGTAGTACCATTCTAGCGGGAGGGGGTAATGAGCAGTTCTTC.

A few counts support this clonotype. This rearrangement joins TRBV18 to TRBJ2-7, with 11 bases aligning to TRBD2. CDR1 KGHSH and CDR2 LQKENI come from the germline V gene. Trimming cost V 0 bases and J 5 bases; bases outside gene matches: 6. The CDR3 is 16 amino acids. The chain's CDR3 is CASSPPFLAGGHEQYF. In DNA form, the CDR3 reads TGTGCCAGCTCACCACCGTTTCTAGCGGGAGGCCACGAGCAGTACTTC.

The sample holds many counts of this clonotype. The chain joins TRBV20-1 to TRBJ2-3, with 7 bases that match TRBD1. The V and J ends lost 3 bases and 2 bases, in that order; junction bases with no gene match: 8. CDR3 size: 15 residues. CDR1 is DFQATT, CDR2 SNEGSKA, per germline (reference sequence). DNA of the CDR3: TGCAGTGCTAGTACTAGTCAGGGGGACACAGATACGCAGTATTTT. Protein: CSASTSQGDTDTQYF.